Listed below are T cell receptor beta chains from one sample, sequenced in a study of T cell responses to AZD1222 COVID-19 vaccine. Here immunoSEQ multiplex PCR was the method, and the copy in TCRdb shows in-frame clones only, minus some. Among 95,000 to 150,000 clones listed, roughly 92% were seen once. The sequences come from peripheral blood, collected on day 0 of AZD1222 vaccination. These receptors originate from an adult in good health. Both conserved end residues are part of each CDR3. Fields, in order: CDR3 length, clone size, D gene, V gene, J gene, CDR3 protein, CDR3 DNA. D genes are given only for firm matches. Size is omitted from some rows. Given values are once, few, many or a class for expanded clones.

15	-	TRBD1	TRBV5-4	TRBJ1-1	CASSMNRGSDTEAFF	TGTGCCAGCAGCATGAACAGGGGGTCGGACACTGAAGCTTTCTTT
12	few	-	TRBV6-2/TRBV6-3	TRBJ1-5	CASSYWNQPQHF	TGTGCCAGCAGTTACTGGAATCAGCCCCAGCATTTT
13	-	TRBD1	TRBV5-1	TRBJ1-1	CASSAGQGGEAFF	TGCGCCAGCAGCGCGGGACAGGGTGGTGAAGCTTTCTTT
13	-	-	TRBV7-9	TRBJ1-1	CASSLGSKLEAFF	TGTGCCAGCAGCTTAGGTAGCAAGCTTGAAGCTTTCTTT
11	once	-	TRBV5-4	TRBJ1-2	CASSLYKGYTF	TGTGCCAGCAGCTTGTACAAGGGCTACACCTTC
15	-	-	TRBV3-1/TRBV3-2	TRBJ2-1	CASSQDRLAWNEQFF	TGTGCCAGCAGCCAAGATCGGCTAGCCTGGAATGAGCAGTTCTTC
15	once	TRBD1	TRBV4-3	TRBJ1-4	CASSQDQGGVEKLFF	TGCGCCAGCAGCCAAGATCAGGGGGGAGTTGAAAAACTGTTTTTT
15	-	-	TRBV5-4	TRBJ2-1	CASSLGQGSYNEQFF	TGTGCCAGCAGCTTGGGGCAAGGCTCCTACAATGAGCAGTTCTTC
13	once	-	TRBV5-6	TRBJ2-5	CASSGAGLETQYF	TGTGCCAGCAGCGGGGCGGGGTTGGAGACCCAGTACTTC
15	-	-	TRBV7-6	TRBJ2-1	CASSLAAGSYNEQFF	TGTGCCAGCAGCTTAGCGGCGGGGTCCTACAATGAGCAGTTCTTC
19	-	-	TRBV10-3	TRBJ2-2	CAISETSPRGAMNTGELFF	TGTGCCATCAGTGAGACCAGCCCGAGGGGGGCGATGAACACCGGGGAGCTGTTTTTT
14	-	-	TRBV3-1/TRBV3-2	TRBJ2-7	CASSQVSSLGWQYF	TGTGCCAGCAGCCAAGTTTCCAGCTTAGGATGGCAGTACTTC
14	-	-	TRBV6-5	TRBJ1-4	CASSHDSPNEKLFF	TGTGCCAGCAGTCACGACAGCCCAAATGAAAAACTGTTTTTT
17	-	TRBD1	TRBV3-1/TRBV3-2	TRBJ1-3	CASSLRDRGKSGNTIYF	TGTGCCAGCAGCCTGCGGGACAGGGGTAAATCAGGAAACACCATATATTTT
18	once	TRBD2	TRBV4-3	TRBJ2-1	CASSPRMWGTSGSDEQFF	TGCGCCAGCAGCCCGCGTATGTGGGGGACTAGCGGGAGCGACGAGCAGTTCTTC
14	-	-	TRBV18	TRBJ1-1	CASSPRDLNTEAFF	TGTGCCAGCTCACCCCGGGACCTCAACACTGAAGCTTTCTTT
15	-	-	TRBV7-9	TRBJ1-4	CASSLGGGSGEKLFF	TGTGCCAGCAGCTTAGGAGGGGGGTCCGGTGAAAAACTGTTTTTT
15	few	TRBD1	TRBV7-2	TRBJ2-5	CASSLNRGSQETQYF	TGTGCCAGCAGCTTAAACAGGGGATCCCAAGAGACCCAGTACTTC
14	-	-	TRBV7-9	TRBJ1-2	CATLVMGVYRGYTF	TGTGCCACCCTGGTCATGGGAGTATATCGTGGCTACACCTTC
14	few	TRBD1	TRBV7-2	TRBJ1-2	CASSSGQGALGYTF	TGTGCCAGCAGCTCGGGACAGGGGGCGCTTGGCTACACCTTC
14	-	-	TRBV19	TRBJ2-3	CASATGFGADTQYF	TGTGCCAGTGCCACCGGGTTCGGGGCAGATACGCAGTATTTT
15	-	TRBD1	TRBV7-2	TRBJ1-5	CASSFKGASNQPQHF	TGTGCCAGCAGCTTTAAGGGGGCGAGCAATCAGCCCCAGCATTTT
13	-	-	TRBV27	TRBJ1-1	CASSPYMNTEAFF	TGTGCCAGCAGTCCATACATGAACACTGAAGCTTTCTTT
17	-	-	TRBV27	TRBJ1-6	CASSLAHTRIQNSPLHF	TGTGCCAGCAGTTTGGCCCATACTCGGATCCAAAATTCACCCCTCCACTTT
13	-	-	TRBV3-1/TRBV3-2	TRBJ2-1	CASSQGQRYEQFF	TGTGCCAGCAGCCAAGGGCAACGCTATGAGCAGTTCTTC
15	-	TRBD1	TRBV4-3	TRBJ1-1	CASSPGTGGWTEAFF	TGCGCCAGCAGCCCCGGGACAGGGGGCTGGACTGAAGCTTTCTTT
16	-	-	TRBV15	TRBJ1-5	CATSFSFRGAGQPQHF	TGTGCCACCAGTTTCAGTTTCAGGGGCGCCGGGCAGCCCCAGCATTTT
16	-	TRBD1	TRBV6-5	TRBJ1-5	CASSYFGTGSAGPQHF	TGTGCCAGCAGTTACTTCGGGACAGGCTCTGCAGGGCCCCAGCATTTT
13	-	-	TRBV5-4	TRBJ1-1	CASSFLSEGEAFF	TGTGCCAGCAGCTTTCTGTCCGAGGGTGAAGCTTTCTTT
20	-	-	TRBV15	TRBJ2-1	CATSIARGSWEGSSYNEQFF	TGTGCCACCAGCATCGCTAGGGGGTCGTGGGAGGGAAGCTCCTACAATGAGCAGTTCTTC
14	-	-	TRBV9	TRBJ1-2	CASSVIRTNYGYTF	TGTGCCAGCAGCGTAATCAGAACTAACTATGGCTACACCTTC
13	-	-	TRBV29-1	TRBJ1-1	CSVEHSLNTEAFF	TGCAGCGTTGAGCACAGCCTAAACACTGAAGCTTTCTTT
14	-	TRBD1	TRBV6-6	TRBJ1-1	CASSPGQGRTEAFF	TGTGCCAGCAGTCCCGGACAGGGGAGGACTGAAGCTTTCTTT
14	-	-	TRBV27	TRBJ1-1	CASSPGRGYGEAFF	TGTGCCAGCAGTCCTGGCAGAGGGTACGGTGAAGCTTTCTTT
15	-	TRBD1	TRBV5-5	TRBJ1-2	CASSETGGAPYGYTF	TGTGCCAGCAGCGAGACAGGGGGCGCCCCATATGGCTACACCTTC
13	-	-	TRBV12-3/TRBV12-4	TRBJ1-2	CASSLAEGSGYTF	TGTGCCAGCAGTTTAGCGGAGGGGTCTGGCTACACCTTC
15	-	-	TRBV7-9	TRBJ1-4	CASSRDGATNEKLFF	TGTGCCAGCAGCCGGGACGGTGCAACTAATGAAAAACTGTTTTTT
17	-	TRBD2	TRBV4-1	TRBJ2-5	CASSHENLGTSGETQYF	TGCGCCAGCAGCCATGAAAACCTCGGGACTAGCGGAGAGACCCAGTACTTC
14	-	-	TRBV27	TRBJ2-1	CASQGTQGYNEQFF	TGTGCCAGCCAAGGGACTCAGGGGTACAATGAGCAGTTCTTC
15	-	-	TRBV7-9	TRBJ2-3	CASSRSRSHTDTQYF	TGTGCCAGCAGCCGGTCCCGGTCTCACACAGATACGCAGTATTTT
12	-	-	TRBV24-1	TRBJ1-1	CATSDGITEAFF	TGTGCCACCAGTGATGGGATCACTGAAGCTTTCTTT
15	-	TRBD2	TRBV9	TRBJ2-1	CASSVTSEYHNEQFF	TGTGCCAGCAGCGTAACTAGCGAGTACCACAATGAGCAGTTCTTC
15	-	TRBD2	TRBV19	TRBJ2-1	CASSAPAGGKNEQFF	TGTGCCAGTAGTGCCCCAGCGGGAGGGAAGAATGAGCAGTTCTTC
15	-	TRBD1	TRBV24-1	TRBJ2-1	CATSDHHGTGFEQFF	TGTGCCACCAGTGATCACCACGGGACAGGATTTGAGCAGTTCTTC
11	-	-	TRBV30	TRBJ2-2	CAWSKNGELFF	TGTGCCTGGAGTAAGAACGGGGAGCTGTTTTTT
17	-	-	TRBV7-2	TRBJ1-1	CASSLALAGDLNTEAFF	TGTGCCAGCAGCTTAGCGCTGGCAGGGGATTTGAACACTGAAGCTTTCTTT
15	-	-	TRBV5-1	TRBJ2-1	CASSLQSLPGDEQFF	TGCGCCAGCAGCTTGCAGTCCCTCCCTGGCGATGAGCAGTTCTTC
15	-	TRBD1	TRBV9	TRBJ2-1	CASSVATGTGKEQFF	TGTGCCAGCAGCGTAGCTACGGGGACAGGGAAAGAGCAGTTCTTC
13	-	-	TRBV25-1	TRBJ1-1	CASSELKNTEAFF	TGTGCCAGCAGTGAATTAAAGAACACTGAAGCTTTCTTT
14	-	-	TRBV6-1	TRBJ2-7	CASSEGPDLYEQYF	TGTGCCAGCAGTGAGGGCCCCGACTTATACGAGCAGTACTTC
13	-	-	TRBV11-3	TRBJ1-1	CASSLQPQGEAFF	TGTGCCAGCAGCCTACAACCCCAGGGGGAAGCTTTCTTT
16	few	TRBD1	TRBV28	TRBJ2-1	CASSSQQGVFYNEQFF	TGTGCCAGCAGTTCCCAACAGGGGGTCTTCTACAATGAGCAGTTCTTC
18	once	-	TRBV2	TRBJ2-3	CASSEGAWTSRFTDTQYF	TGTGCCAGCAGTGAAGGAGCTTGGACTTCCCGCTTCACAGATACGCAGTATTTT
15	-	-	TRBV28	TRBJ1-3	CASSLAPLSGNTIYF	TGTGCCAGCAGTTTAGCCCCCCTCTCTGGAAACACCATATATTTT
13	-	-	TRBV6-1	TRBJ1-2	CASSEPNNYGYTF	TGTGCCAGCAGTGAACCCAATAACTATGGCTACACCTTC
13	-	TRBD1	TRBV7-3	TRBJ1-1	CASSLTQGSEAFF	TGTGCCAGCAGCTTAACACAGGGGAGTGAAGCTTTCTTT